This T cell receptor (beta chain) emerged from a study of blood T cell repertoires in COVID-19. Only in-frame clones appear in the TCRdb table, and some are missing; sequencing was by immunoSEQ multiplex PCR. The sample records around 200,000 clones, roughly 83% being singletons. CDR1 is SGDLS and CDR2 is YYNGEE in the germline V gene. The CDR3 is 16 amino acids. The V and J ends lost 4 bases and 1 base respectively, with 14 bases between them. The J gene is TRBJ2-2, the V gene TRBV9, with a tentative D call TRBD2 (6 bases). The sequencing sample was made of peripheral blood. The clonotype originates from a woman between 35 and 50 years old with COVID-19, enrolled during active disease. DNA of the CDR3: TGTGCCAGCAGCAAAGGGGTAGCGGTGAACACCGGGGAGCTGTTTTTT. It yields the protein CASSKGVAVNTGELFF.